This T cell receptor beta chain was captured by sequencing in a study of shared clonotypes between healthy human individuals. Turning to the study itself: Donor composition was two women and three men, aged 18 to 49.

A remark on this clone: Its specificity is unknown.

J gave up 0 bases and V 1 base, and 2 bases lay outside the gene matches. CDR3 size: 15 residues. Germline CDR1 reads SGHAT; CDR2 reads FQNNGV. Several immunoSEQ plates received, in even portions, the genomic DNA of each subset. In the original workflow: ImmunoSEQ supplied junction-only sequences lacking quality scores, so filtering was different. The protocol was immunoSEQ multiplex PCR, while the TCRdb copy is restricted to in-frame clones and leaves out a portion. V, J and clone size reflect that table, while D and trimming were determined from the DNA. The table records about 700,000 clones, 74% of them present only once. Study conclusions and caveats: Sampling covered nothing but blood. Tissue TCR repertoires likely differ from those found in blood.

Sequencing used memory CD4+ T cells sorted from blood. Noted subset: CD45RA-negative fraction. This chain joins TRBV11-2 and TRBJ2-7; 8 positions match TRBD2. The clonotype comes from a woman aged 25 to 39 in good health. CDR3 protein: CASSLVAGSSYEQYF. Written as DNA, the CDR3 is TGTGCCAGCAGCTTAGTAGCGGGGAGCTCCTACGAGCAGTACTTC.